The 10 T cell receptor beta chains given below trace back to one sample, sequenced in a study of blood T cell repertoires in COVID-19. The data were produced by immunoSEQ multiplex PCR, yet TCRdb's version contains in-frame clones alone and is incomplete. The sample holds 65,000 to 70,000 clones, about 86% seen once. The specimen was peripheral blood. These receptors came from a woman in her sixties or seventies with acute or convalescent COVID-19.

The count of this clone is one. The V gene is TRBV6-5, the J gene TRBJ1-2, with D possibly TRBD1 on 6 matching bases. Trimming removed 5 bases from V and 3 bases from J, with 13 bases in between. Germline V gene lookup returns CDR1 MNHEY and CDR2 SVGAGI. The CDR3 runs to 14 residues. The CDR3 sequence is CASSTTGPYYGYTF. CDR3 DNA: TGTGCCAGCAGTACCACAGGGCCCTACTATGGCTACACCTTC.

This clone was recorded only once. This chain links TRBV6-5 with TRBJ1-1; maybe TRBD1 (5 bases). V lost 1 base and J lost 0, with 12 bases in between. This CDR3 spans 16 amino acids. Per germline, CDR1 MNHEY and CDR2 SVGAGI. The CDR3 sequence is CASSYLTGGLNTEAFF. As DNA, the CDR3 is TGTGCCAGCAGTTACTTGACTGGGGGGTTGAACACTGAAGCTTTCTTT.

The chain has TRBV19 and TRBJ1-1; 11 bases line up with TRBD1. With 5 bases clipped from V and 2 bases from J, the junction kept 7 bases outside the gene matches. Germline values: CDR1 LNHDA, CDR2 SQIVND (reference sequence). The CDR3 loop spans 16 amino acids. CDR3: CASSFRTGGFNTEAFF. The CDR3 bases are TGTGCCAGTAGTTTCCGGACAGGGGGCTTCAACACTGAAGCTTTCTTT.

The chain uses TRBV29-1 and TRBJ1-1; 8 bases match TRBD1. Germline trimming cut 7 bases from V and 10 bases from J; bases unmatched to any gene: 8. In germline, CDR1 is SQVTM, CDR2 ANQGSEA. The CDR3 consists of 11 residues. CDR3 DNA: TGCAGCGCCGATCCCGGGACAGGAGCTTTCTTT. It is translated as CSADPGTGAFF. Full variable domain (rest looked up from reference TRBV29-1 and TRBJ1-1): SAVISQKPSRDICQRGTSLTIQCQVDSQVTMMFWYRQQPGQSLTLIATANQGSEATYESGFVIDKFPISRPNLTFSTLTVSNMSPEDSSIYLCSADPGTGAFFGQGTRLTVV.

The rearrangement uses TRBV5-6 and TRBJ1-2; D is perhaps TRBD1 (6 bases). V was trimmed by 6 bases and J by 3 bases, leaving 15 bases between them. CDR1 is SGHDT and CDR2 is YYEEEE in the germline V gene. The CDR3 consists of 14 residues. Written as DNA, the CDR3 is TGTGCCAGCAAAAAACAGGGAAATGACTATGGCTACACCTTC. This translates into CASKKQGNDYGYTF. The full variable domain, with the rest looked up from reference TRBV5-6 and TRBJ1-2, is DAGVTQSPTHLIKTRGQQVTLRCSPKSGHDTVSWYQQALGQGPQFIFQYYEEEERQRGNFPDRFSGHQFPNYSSELNVNALLLGDSALYLCASKKQGNDYGYTFGSGTRLTVV.

This clone was detected only once. V and J are TRBV11-2 and TRBJ1-4; D gene uncertain. This CDR3 comprises 14 residues. V was clipped by 1 base and J by 6 bases, with 9 bases between them. CDR1 is SGHAT and CDR2 is FQNNGV in the germline V gene. The CDR3: CASSLVNTDEKLFF. The CDR3 DNA follows: TGTGCCAGCAGCTTAGTAAATACGGATGAAAAACTGTTTTTT.

This clone turned up a few times. The chain has TRBV2 and TRBJ1-5, with no clear D. CDR1 SNHLY and CDR2 FYNNEI come from the germline V gene. The V end lost 6 bases, the J end lost 7 bases, and 16 bases lay between the germline ends. The CDR3 runs 14 residues. The CDR3 DNA follows: TGTGCCAGCAGCCGGGCCCCGAGGGCCCAGCCCCAGCATTTT. It specifies CASSRAPRAQPQHF.

This clone was seen more than once but under ten times. The V and J genes are TRBV10-2 and TRBJ1-2; TRBD1 agrees at 9 bases. V shed 6 bases and J 3 bases; nucleotides not matched to a gene: 5. From germline, CDR1 is WSHSY and CDR2 SAAADI. The CDR3 runs to 14 residues. This CDR3 reads CASRTGGADYGYTF. For the CDR3, the DNA is TGCGCCAGCAGAACAGGGGGCGCGGACTATGGCTACACCTTC.

V is TRBV5-1 and J is TRBJ2-7, with 7 bases lining up with TRBD2. The CDR3 consists of 15 residues. V trimming: 3 bases; J trimming: 5 bases; junction bases outside the gene matches: 11. Germline CDR1 is SGHRS and CDR2 is YFSETQ. The CDR3 region is CASSSGLRHQDEQYF. In DNA, the CDR3 is TGCGCCAGCAGCTCGGGACTACGGCATCAAGACGAGCAGTACTTC.

The rearrangement links TRBV12-5 to TRBJ1-1, with D hard to call. The CDR3 length is 14 residues. Trimming removed 1 base from V and 8 bases from J, with 14 bases in between. Germline V lookup: CDR1 LGHNT, CDR2 FRNRAP. The CDR3, as DNA: TGTGCTAGTGGTTTGGGGCGGGTAGGGCAGGAAGCTTTCTTT. Its protein product is CASGLGRVGQEAFF.